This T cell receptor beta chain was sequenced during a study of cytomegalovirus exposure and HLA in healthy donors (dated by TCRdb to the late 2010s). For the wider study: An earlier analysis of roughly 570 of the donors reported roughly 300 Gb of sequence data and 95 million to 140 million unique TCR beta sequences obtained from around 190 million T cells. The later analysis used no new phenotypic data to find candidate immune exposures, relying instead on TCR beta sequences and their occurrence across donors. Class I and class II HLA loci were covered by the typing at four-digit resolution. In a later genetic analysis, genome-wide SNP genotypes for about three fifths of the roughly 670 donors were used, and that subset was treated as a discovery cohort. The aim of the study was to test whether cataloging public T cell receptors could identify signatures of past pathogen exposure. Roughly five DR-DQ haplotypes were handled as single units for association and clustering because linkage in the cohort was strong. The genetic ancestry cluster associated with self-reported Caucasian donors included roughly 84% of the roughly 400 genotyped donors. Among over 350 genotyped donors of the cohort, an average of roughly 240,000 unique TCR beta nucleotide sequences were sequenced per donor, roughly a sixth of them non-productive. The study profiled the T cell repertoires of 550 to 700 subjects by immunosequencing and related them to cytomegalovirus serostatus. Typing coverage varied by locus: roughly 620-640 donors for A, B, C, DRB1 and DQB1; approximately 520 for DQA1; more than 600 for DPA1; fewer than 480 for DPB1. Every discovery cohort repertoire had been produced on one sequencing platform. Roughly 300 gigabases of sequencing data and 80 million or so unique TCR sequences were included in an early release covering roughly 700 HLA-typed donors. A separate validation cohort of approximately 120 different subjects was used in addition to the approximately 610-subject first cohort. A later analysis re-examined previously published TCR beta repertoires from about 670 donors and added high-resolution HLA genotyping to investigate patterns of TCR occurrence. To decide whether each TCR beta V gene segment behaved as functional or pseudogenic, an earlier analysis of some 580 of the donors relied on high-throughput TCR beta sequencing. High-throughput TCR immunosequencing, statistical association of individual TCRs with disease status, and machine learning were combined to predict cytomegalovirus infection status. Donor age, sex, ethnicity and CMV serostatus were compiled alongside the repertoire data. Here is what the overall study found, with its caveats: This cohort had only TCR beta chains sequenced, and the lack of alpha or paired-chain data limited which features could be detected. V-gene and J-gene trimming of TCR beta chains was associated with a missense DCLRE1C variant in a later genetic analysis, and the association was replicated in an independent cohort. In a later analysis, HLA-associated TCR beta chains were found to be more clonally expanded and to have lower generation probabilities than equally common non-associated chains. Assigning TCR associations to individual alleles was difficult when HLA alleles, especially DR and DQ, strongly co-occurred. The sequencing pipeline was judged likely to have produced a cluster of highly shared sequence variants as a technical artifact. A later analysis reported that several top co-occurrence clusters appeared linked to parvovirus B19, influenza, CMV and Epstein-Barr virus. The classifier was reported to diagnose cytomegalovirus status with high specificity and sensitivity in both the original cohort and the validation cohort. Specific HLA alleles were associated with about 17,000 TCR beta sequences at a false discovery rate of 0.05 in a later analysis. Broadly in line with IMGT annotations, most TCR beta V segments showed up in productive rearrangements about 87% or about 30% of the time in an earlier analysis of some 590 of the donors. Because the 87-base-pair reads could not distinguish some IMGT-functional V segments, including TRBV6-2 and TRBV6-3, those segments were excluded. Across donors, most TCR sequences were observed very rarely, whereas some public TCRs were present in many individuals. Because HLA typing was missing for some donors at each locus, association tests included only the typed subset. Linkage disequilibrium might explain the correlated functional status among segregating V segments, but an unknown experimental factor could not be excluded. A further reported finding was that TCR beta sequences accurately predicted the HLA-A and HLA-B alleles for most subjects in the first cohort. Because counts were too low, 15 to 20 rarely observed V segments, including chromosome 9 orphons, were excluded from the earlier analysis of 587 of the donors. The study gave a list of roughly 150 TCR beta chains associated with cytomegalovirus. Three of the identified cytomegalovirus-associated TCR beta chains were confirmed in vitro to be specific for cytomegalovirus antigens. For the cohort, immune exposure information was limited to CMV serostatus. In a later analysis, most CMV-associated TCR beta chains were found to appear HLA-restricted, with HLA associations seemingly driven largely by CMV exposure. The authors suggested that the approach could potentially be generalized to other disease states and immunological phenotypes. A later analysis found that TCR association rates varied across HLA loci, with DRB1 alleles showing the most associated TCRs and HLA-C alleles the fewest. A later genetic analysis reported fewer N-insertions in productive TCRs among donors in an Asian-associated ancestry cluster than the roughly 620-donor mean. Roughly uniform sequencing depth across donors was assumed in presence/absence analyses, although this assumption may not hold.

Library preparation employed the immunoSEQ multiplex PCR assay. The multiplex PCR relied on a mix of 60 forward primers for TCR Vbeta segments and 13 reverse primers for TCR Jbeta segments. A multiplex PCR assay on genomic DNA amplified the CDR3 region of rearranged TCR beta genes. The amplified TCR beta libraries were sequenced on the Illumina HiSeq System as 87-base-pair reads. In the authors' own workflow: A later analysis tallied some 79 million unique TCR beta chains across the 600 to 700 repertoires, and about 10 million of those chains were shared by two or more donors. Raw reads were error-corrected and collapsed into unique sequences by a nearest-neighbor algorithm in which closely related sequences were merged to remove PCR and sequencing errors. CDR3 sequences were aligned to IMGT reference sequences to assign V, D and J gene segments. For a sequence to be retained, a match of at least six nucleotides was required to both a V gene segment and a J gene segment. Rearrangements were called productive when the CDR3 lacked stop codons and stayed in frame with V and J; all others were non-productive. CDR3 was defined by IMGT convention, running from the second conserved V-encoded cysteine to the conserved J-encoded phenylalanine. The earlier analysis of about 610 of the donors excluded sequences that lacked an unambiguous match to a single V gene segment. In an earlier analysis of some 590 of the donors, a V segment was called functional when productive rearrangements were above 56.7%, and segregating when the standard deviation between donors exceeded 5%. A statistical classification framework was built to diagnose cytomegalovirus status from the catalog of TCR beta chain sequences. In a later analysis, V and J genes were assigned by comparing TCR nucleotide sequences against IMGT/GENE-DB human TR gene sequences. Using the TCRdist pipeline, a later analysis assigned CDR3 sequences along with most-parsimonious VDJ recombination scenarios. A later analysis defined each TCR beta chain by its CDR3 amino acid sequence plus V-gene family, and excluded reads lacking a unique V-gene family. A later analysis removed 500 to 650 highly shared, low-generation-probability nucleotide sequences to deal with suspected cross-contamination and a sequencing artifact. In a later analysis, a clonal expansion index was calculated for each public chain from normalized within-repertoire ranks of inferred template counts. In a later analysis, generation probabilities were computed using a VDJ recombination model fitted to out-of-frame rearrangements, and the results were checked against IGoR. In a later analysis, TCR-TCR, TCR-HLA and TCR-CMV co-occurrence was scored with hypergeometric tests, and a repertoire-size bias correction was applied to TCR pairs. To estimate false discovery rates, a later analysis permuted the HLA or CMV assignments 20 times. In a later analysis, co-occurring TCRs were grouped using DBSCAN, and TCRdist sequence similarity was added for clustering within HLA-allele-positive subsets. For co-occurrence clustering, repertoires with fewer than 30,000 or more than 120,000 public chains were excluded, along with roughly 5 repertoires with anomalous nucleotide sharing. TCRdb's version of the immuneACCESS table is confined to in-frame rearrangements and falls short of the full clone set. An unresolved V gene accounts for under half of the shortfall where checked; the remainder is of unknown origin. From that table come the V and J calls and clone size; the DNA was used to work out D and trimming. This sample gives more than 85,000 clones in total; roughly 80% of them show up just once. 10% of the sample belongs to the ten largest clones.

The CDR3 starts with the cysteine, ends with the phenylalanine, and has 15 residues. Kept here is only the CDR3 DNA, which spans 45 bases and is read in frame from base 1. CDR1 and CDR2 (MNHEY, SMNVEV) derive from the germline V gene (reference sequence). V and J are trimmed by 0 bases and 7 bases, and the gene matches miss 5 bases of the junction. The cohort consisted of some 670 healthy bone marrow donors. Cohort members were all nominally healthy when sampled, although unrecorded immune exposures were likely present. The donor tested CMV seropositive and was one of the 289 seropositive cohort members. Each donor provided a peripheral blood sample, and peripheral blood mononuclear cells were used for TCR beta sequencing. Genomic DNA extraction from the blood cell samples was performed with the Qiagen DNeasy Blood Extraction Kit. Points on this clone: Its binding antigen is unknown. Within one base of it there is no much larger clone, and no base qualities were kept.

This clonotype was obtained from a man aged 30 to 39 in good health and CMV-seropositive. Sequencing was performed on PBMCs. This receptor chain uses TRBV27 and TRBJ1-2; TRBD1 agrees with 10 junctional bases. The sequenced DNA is TGTGCCAGCAGTTTATCGAGTAGGACAGGGGGTGGCTACACCTTC. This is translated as CASSLSSRTGGGYTF.